This T cell receptor (beta chain) stems from a study of cytotoxic CD8 clonotypes in ibrutinib-treated CLL. Across the study: Each sample contained, on average, under 270,000 productive templates and tens of thousands of productive rearrangements.

The data were produced by immunoSEQ multiplex PCR, yet TCRdb's version contains in-frame clones alone and is incomplete. The sample has about 160,000 clones; about 84% are singletons. The study's findings and limits: Clonality went higher at ibrutinib response and then dropped back toward baseline at progression. At baseline, clonality was higher than in age-matched healthy donors and correlated with CD8+ counts. There were few public clonotypes, and on treatment they contracted or stayed stable.

Concerning this clone itself: Its antigen is not known.

Germline CDR1 reads LNHNV; CDR2 reads YYDKDF (reference sequence). Trimming shortened V by 6 bases and J by 3 bases, and 14 bases separated the two germline ends. This CDR3 spans 15 amino acids. The starting material was PBMCs, obtained after 24 months of ibrutinib treatment. The receptor comes from a human donor with chronic lymphocytic leukemia. The rearrangement uses TRBV15 and TRBJ1-4; D ambiguous. The CDR3 loop is CATRDLPRPNEKLFF. The CDR3 DNA is TGTGCCACCAGGGACTTACCTAGACCTAATGAAAAACTGTTTTTT.